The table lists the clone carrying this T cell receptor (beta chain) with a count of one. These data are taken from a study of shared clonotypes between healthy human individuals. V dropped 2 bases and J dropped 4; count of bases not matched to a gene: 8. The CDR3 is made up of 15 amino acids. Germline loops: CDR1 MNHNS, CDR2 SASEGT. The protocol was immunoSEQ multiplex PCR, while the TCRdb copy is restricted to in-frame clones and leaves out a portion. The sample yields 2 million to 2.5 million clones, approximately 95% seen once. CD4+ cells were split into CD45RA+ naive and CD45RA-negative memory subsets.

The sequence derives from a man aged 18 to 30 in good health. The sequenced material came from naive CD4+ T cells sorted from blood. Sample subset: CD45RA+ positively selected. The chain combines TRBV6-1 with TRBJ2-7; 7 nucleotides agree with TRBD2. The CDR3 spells CASSEPSSGGYEQYF. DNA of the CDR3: TGTGCCAGCAGTGAACCGTCTAGCGGAGGGTACGAGCAGTACTTC.